This TCR beta chain was profiled in a study of cytomegalovirus exposure and HLA in healthy donors. Looking at the study overall: Earlier findings included some 100 million unique TCR beta sequences obtained from 150 million to 200 million T cells.

The PCR was carried out with 60 Vbeta primers and 13 Jbeta primers. Assay: immunoSEQ multiplex PCR; the TCRdb copy retains only in-frame clones and omits some. The repertoire holds about 130,000 clones, with about 71% as singletons. The CDR3 length is 15 residues. Per germline, CDR1 SGHTS and CDR2 YDEGEE. V was shortened by 4 bases and J by 2 bases, with 14 bases between the two germline ends. The genes are TRBV5-8 and TRBJ2-3, with D possibly matching TRBD1 (5 bases). This clonotype was sampled from a woman between 55 and 75 years old in good health and CMV-seropositive. The sequencing input was PBMCs. The CDR3 nucleotides are TGTGCCAGCAGCCCCAGGGTGATGAACACAGATACGCAGTATTTT. Its protein product is CASSPRVMNTDTQYF.